A selection of T cell receptor beta chains follows, all from one sample in a study of T cell responses to AZD1222 COVID-19 vaccine. The assay was immunoSEQ multiplex PCR, and TCRdb's table has in-frame clones only and misses some. The table lists around 250,000 clones, over 85% of them singletons. Sequencing was performed on peripheral blood, taken on day 0 of AZD1222 vaccination. The receptors were sampled from an adult in good health. The CDR3 runs from the conserved cysteine through the conserved F or W. D genes are given only for firm matches. The listing skips clone size in some rows; elsewhere it reads once, few, many or a size class.

v_call	d_call	clone_size	j_call	cdr3_aa	cdr3_nt
TRBV5-1	TRBD1	once	TRBJ1-4	CASSSRTGDEKLFF	TGCGCCAGCAGCTCACGGACAGGGGATGAAAAACTGTTTTTT
TRBV7-2	.	once	TRBJ2-7	CASSFGQGFYEQYF	TGTGCCAGCAGCTTCGGTCAGGGTTTCTACGAGCAGTACTTC
TRBV5-1	.	.	TRBJ1-1	CASSEGFIGVTEAFF	TGCGCCAGCAGCGAAGGATTTATAGGGGTTACTGAAGCTTTCTTT
TRBV10-2	TRBD1	.	TRBJ1-2	CASSQQGRFNYGYTF	TGCGCCAGCAGCCAACAGGGGCGTTTTAACTATGGCTACACCTTC
TRBV29-1	.	.	TRBJ2-7	CSVGGDTYEQYF	TGCAGCGTTGGGGGGGACACCTACGAGCAGTACTTC
TRBV2	TRBD1	once	TRBJ2-7	CASSAGTGSYEQYF	TGTGCCAGCAGTGCCGGGACAGGGAGCTACGAGCAGTACTTC
TRBV29-1	.	.	TRBJ2-1	CSVGPRVSGNEQFF	TGCAGCGTTGGGCCGCGGGTATCGGGCAATGAGCAGTTCTTC
TRBV29-1	.	once	TRBJ2-1	CSVGNPRGYNEQFF	TGCAGCGTCGGGAATCCACGCGGCTACAATGAGCAGTTCTTC
TRBV14	TRBD1	.	TRBJ2-1	CASSQGAGGYNEQFF	TGTGCCAGCAGCCAAGGGGCAGGGGGCTACAATGAGCAGTTCTTC
TRBV18	.	.	TRBJ2-5	CASSSQFQETQYF	TGTGCCAGCTCATCACAATTCCAAGAGACCCAGTACTTC
TRBV7-8	.	.	TRBJ1-5	CASSLVRAGNQPQHF	TGTGCCAGCAGCTTAGTAAGGGCAGGTAATCAGCCCCAGCATTTT
TRBV7-2	TRBD2	.	TRBJ2-1	CASSSGLAGKVEQFF	TGTGCCAGCAGCTCCGGACTAGCGGGGAAGGTTGAGCAGTTCTTC
TRBV5-1	.	.	TRBJ2-5	CASSLGNAGVETQYF	TGCGCCAGCAGCTTAGGAAATGCCGGGGTGGAGACCCAGTACTTC
TRBV5-5	.	.	TRBJ2-1	CASSLLVIGGDEQFF	TGTGCCAGCAGCTTACTTGTCATCGGAGGGGATGAGCAGTTCTTC
TRBV27	TRBD2	.	TRBJ2-3	CASSLAGAQDTQYF	TGTGCCAGCAGTTTAGCGGGAGCGCAAGATACGCAGTATTTT
TRBV7-9	TRBD1	.	TRBJ1-5	CASSLGTGVGDQPQHF	TGTGCCAGCAGCTTAGGGACAGGGGTGGGAGATCAGCCCCAGCATTTT
TRBV29-1	.	.	TRBJ2-3	CSTNTDTQYF	TGCAGCACCAACACAGATACGCAGTATTTT
TRBV6-1	.	.	TRBJ1-2	CASSDGPKGGYTF	TGTGCCAGCAGTGACGGGCCAAAGGGAGGCTACACCTTC
TRBV14	TRBD1	.	TRBJ2-7	CASSPRQGRDEQYF	TGTGCCAGCAGCCCGAGACAGGGTAGGGACGAGCAGTACTTC
TRBV19	.	.	TRBJ2-6	CASSLWGSGANVLTF	TGTGCCAGTAGCCTCTGGGGCTCTGGGGCCAACGTCCTGACTTTC
TRBV27	.	.	TRBJ2-6	CASSQQGPGANVLTF	TGTGCCAGCAGTCAACAGGGACCTGGGGCCAACGTCCTGACTTTC
TRBV24-1	.	.	TRBJ2-1	CATSSTTTSFYNEQFF	TGTGCCACCAGTTCGACTACCACGTCATTCTACAATGAGCAGTTCTTC
TRBV12-3/TRBV12-4	.	.	TRBJ2-5	CASSLERDETQYF	TGTGCCAGCAGTTTGGAAAGGGACGAGACCCAGTACTTC
TRBV11-2	.	.	TRBJ2-1	CASRLRFGNEQFF	TGTGCCAGCAGGCTTCGCTTTGGGAATGAGCAGTTCTTC
TRBV5-6	.	.	TRBJ2-2	CASSTQGRGELFF	TGTGCCAGCAGCACCCAGGGGCGAGGGGAGCTGTTTTTT
TRBV25-1	TRBD1	.	TRBJ1-1	CASSAQGENTEAFF	TGTGCCAGCAGTGCCCAGGGGGAGAACACTGAAGCTTTCTTT
TRBV18	.	.	TRBJ1-3	CASSPPWRGPGNTIYF	TGTGCCAGCTCACCACCGTGGAGGGGCCCTGGAAACACCATATATTTT
TRBV6-2/TRBV6-3	.	few	TRBJ2-1	CASTPSRGHNEQFF	TGTGCCAGCACCCCTTCCCGGGGCCACAATGAGCAGTTCTTC
TRBV28	.	.	TRBJ2-7	CASTSGSILYEQYF	TGTGCCAGCACCTCCGGAAGCATCCTCTACGAGCAGTACTTC
TRBV7-2	TRBD2	.	TRBJ2-7	CASSLGLAVYEQYF	TGTGCCAGCAGCCTAGGACTAGCGGTCTACGAGCAGTACTTC
TRBV11-2	.	.	TRBJ2-7	CASSRGSSYEQYF	TGTGCCAGTAGCCGAGGGAGCTCCTACGAGCAGTACTTC
TRBV4-3	.	once	TRBJ2-2	CASSQARYRCGKLFF	TGCGCCAGCAGCCAAGCACGGTACAGGTGCGGTAAGCTGTTTTTT
TRBV6-2/TRBV6-3	.	.	TRBJ2-7	CASSYGRTGTYEQYF	TGTGCCAGCAGTTACGGGAGGACAGGTACCTACGAGCAGTACTTC
TRBV19	.	.	TRBJ1-5	CASSPAGVRGNQPQHF	TGTGCCAGTAGTCCCGCCGGCGTCCGGGGCAATCAGCCCCAGCATTTT
TRBV5-1	TRBD1	.	TRBJ1-3	CASSTGQGFSGNTIYF	TGCGCCAGCAGCACCGGACAGGGTTTCTCTGGAAACACCATATATTTT
TRBV28	TRBD2	few	TRBJ2-5	CASSLTSGGYQETQYF	TGTGCCAGCAGCCTCACTAGCGGGGGGTACCAAGAGACCCAGTACTTC
TRBV7-2	.	.	TRBJ1-2	CASSPGGAPRTF	TGTGCCAGCAGCCCGGGGGGGGCCCCGCGGACCTTC
TRBV4-2	.	.	TRBJ2-7	CASSPRNFFRDEQYF	TGTGCCAGCAGCCCTAGGAATTTCTTTAGGGACGAGCAGTACTTC
TRBV9	.	.	TRBJ2-1	CASSARLSGYNEQFF	TGTGCCAGCAGCGCCCGACTAAGCGGATACAATGAGCAGTTCTTC
TRBV7-8	.	.	TRBJ1-1	CASSPRRGLDTEAFF	TGTGCCAGCAGCCCGCGACGGGGGCTGGACACTGAAGCTTTCTTT
TRBV27	TRBD1	once	TRBJ1-6	CASSLGTGNNSPLHF	TGTGCCAGCAGTCTTGGGACAGGGAATAATTCACCCCTCCACTTT
TRBV6-1	.	.	TRBJ2-3	CASSEVWGDTDTQYF	TGTGCCAGCAGTGAAGTATGGGGGGACACAGATACGCAGTATTTT
TRBV19	.	.	TRBJ2-4	CASSMATVAKNIQYF	TGTGCCAGTAGTATGGCGACTGTAGCCAAAAACATTCAGTACTTC
TRBV27	.	.	TRBJ2-7	CASSYLTGPSSYEQYF	TGTGCCAGCAGTTATCTGACAGGTCCGAGCTCCTACGAGCAGTACTTC
TRBV2	.	.	TRBJ2-7	CASSEQPYEQYF	TGTGCCAGCAGTGAACAGCCTTACGAGCAGTACTTC